This TCR beta chain was identified during a study of early T cells in non-severe SARS-CoV-2 infection (dated by TCRdb to the early 2020s). In the study overall: Because TCR sequencing was done on bulk RNA from unsorted whole blood, the alpha and beta chains could not be paired. Results and caveats for the whole study, not just this receptor: Matching against VDJdb was skewed toward anti-spike CD8 responses, likely underestimated virus-specific expansions, and missed private and CD4 specificities.

There are a few counts of this clonotype. What this receptor recognizes is not known. The sample holds no much larger clone one base away, and base qualities are not on file. The receptor library was made with 5' RACE. TCRdb lists the instrument as NextSeq 500. The TCR library protocol attached unique molecular identifiers to individual cDNA molecules to correct for sequencing error and PCR bias. TCR alpha and beta chains were both sequenced, and the abundances of alpha and beta sequences in each sample were closely correlated with each other. From the authors' description of their analysis: Decombinator V4 was used to perform V gene, J gene and CDR3 annotation of TCR sequences. TCRs were defined as expanded if a significant change between any two time points was detected under a Poisson model with p below 0.0001. Abundances of TCRs were expressed as counts per million after normalisation to the total number of TCRs sequenced in each sample. MAIT TCRs were defined by TRAV1-2 paired with TRAJ12, TRAJ20 or TRAJ33, and iNKT TCRs by TRAV10 paired with TRAJ18. VDJdb, accessed on 1 November 2021, was searched for TCRs annotated for CMV, EBV and SARS-CoV-2, and TCRs annotated for more than one antigen were excluded. The public sequencing data were trimmed at Q25 with fastp and processed into clonotypes with MiXCR by TCRdb, which kept only in-frame beta chains. Rows matching on CDR3 protein sequence are summarized as one entry with the most common DNA and genes. None of the V and J calls come from the authors' own analysis; TCRdb made them. The sample table lists approximately 70,000 distinct CDR3 sequences, more than 9.5% of them with a count of one. The ten largest clones capture 5% to 7% of the sample.

The study was a case-control design nested within a healthcare worker cohort in London, UK, with weekly nasopharyngeal swab PCR tests and blood sampling. Healthcare workers were recruited between 23 and 31 March 2020, during the week of the UK lockdown, and were followed weekly for up to roughly 15 weeks. Reading from cysteine to phenylalanine, the CDR3 counts 14 amino acids. Only the CDR3 portion is preserved as DNA: 42 bases, with reading frame beginning at the first base. In this chain, TRBV21-1 is recombined with TRBJ2-7; no DNA check was done on the table's D call, TRBD1. TRBV21-1 is annotated as a pseudogene. The sequencing used whole blood, collected at baseline. This clonotype originated in an adult who was a healthcare worker with PCR-confirmed SARS-CoV-2 infection or an uninfected control (not recorded which). The DNA is TGTGCCAGCAGCAAAGGACAGACCCTGAACGAGCAGTACTTC. It translates to CASSKGQTLNEQYF.